This TCR beta chain was captured by sequencing in a study of neurological immune-mediated disorders. Study observations and caveats: Private repertoires in all groups were suggested, as expanded clones shared no CDR3 amino acid sequences across subjects. Phylogenetic analysis grouped 18 of 34 multiple sclerosis patients' repertoires together, suggesting a possible repertoire signature.

The authors made cDNA by 5'RACE with 10-nucleotide random UMIs. TCRdb re-called the 5' RACE reads through MiXCR, storing one row per CDR3 protein. This table holds some 61,000 distinct CDR3 sequences, 3.9% found once. This CDR3 region has 15 residues. Germline lookup yields CDR1 SGHDN and CDR2 FVKESK. V was cut by 3 bases and J by 0 bases, with 10 bases left in between. This clonotype appeared many times. Its antigen is undetermined. The V gene is TRBV14, the J gene TRBJ2-3; TRBD2 is a possible D gene (5 bases). The TCR comes from a man aged 25-45 years with multiple sclerosis. The sequenced sample consisted of PBMCs. The CDR3 coding sequence is TGTGCCAGCAGCCAGACCGACTACAGCACAGATACGCAGTATTTT. This sequence encodes CASSQTDYSTDTQYF.